Listed here are 29 T cell receptor beta chains from one sample, sequenced in a study of shared T cell receptors in the human thymus. The assay was immunoSEQ multiplex PCR, and TCRdb's table has in-frame clones only and misses some. Of almost 550,000 clones listed, around 78% are singletons. The data were also submitted as part of a second study, on human thymus T cells.

The sequenced material came from thymocytes. These receptors were collected from a boy in the first two years of life with a congenital heart defect.

This clone was picked up a small number of times. V usage is TRBV5-5 and J usage is TRBJ2-7; TRBD1 aligns across 9 bases. V was clipped by 4 bases and J by 2 bases; unmatched bases: 7. Germline V lookup: CDR1 SGHKS, CDR2 YYEKEE (reference sequence). The CDR3 extends over 15 amino acids. CDR3 DNA: TGTGCCAGCAGCGCTAAGACAGGGGGAACCTACGAGCAGTACTTC. Its protein is CASSAKTGGTYEQYF.

The chain joins TRBV4-1 to TRBJ2-7; D call uncertain. Trimming shortened V by 1 base and J by 2 bases, and 12 bases separated the two germline ends. Germline values: CDR1 MGHRA, CDR2 YSYEKL. The CDR3 is 15 residues long. This CDR3 is CASSQGKRPTYEQYF. The CDR3, as DNA: TGCGCCAGCAGCCAAGGCAAGCGCCCCACCTACGAGCAGTACTTC.

This clone was seen a few times. In the same sample, other DNA sequences code for this CDR3. This chain connects TRBV9 to TRBJ2-3; D is ambiguous. CDR3 length equals 13 residues. Trimming removed 1 base at V and 0 bases at J, with 3 bases between. CDR1 SGDLS and CDR2 YYNGEE come from the germline V gene. For the CDR3, the DNA is TGTGCCAGCAGCGTAACTAGCACAGATACGCAGTATTTT. It specifies CASSVTSTDTQYF.

In this sample, this clone turned up a few times. The rearrangement uses TRBV4-1 and TRBJ2-3, with 9 bases fitting TRBD2. This CDR3 comprises 18 residues. Germline V gene data show CDR1 as MGHRA and CDR2 as YSYEKL. The junction had 12 bases not matched to a gene; V was cut back by 0 bases and J by 5 bases. The CDR3 spells CASSQDELPTSGQDTQYF. CDR3 coding DNA: TGCGCCAGCAGCCAAGACGAGCTCCCGACTAGCGGACAAGATACGCAGTATTTT.

The chain combines TRBV6-6 with TRBJ2-2; D remains unclear. The V and J ends lost 6 bases and 2 bases respectively, with 13 bases between them. From germline, CDR1 is MNHNY and CDR2 SVGAGI (reference sequence). This CDR3 is 15 amino acids long. In nucleotides, the CDR3 is TGTGCCAGCAGGCCCCGGGTCGGCAACACCGGGGAGCTGTTTTTT. It codes for CASRPRVGNTGELFF.

The chain combines TRBV11-2 with TRBJ2-7, with 8 nucleotides matching TRBD1. There are 16 residues in the CDR3. After removal of 5 bases from V and 1 base from J, the junction contained 10 bases not matched to a gene. CDR1 SGHAT and CDR2 FQNNGV come from the germline V gene. CDR3 loop: CASSTTQGALSYEQYF. DNA for the CDR3: TGTGCCAGCAGCACAACCCAGGGGGCGCTTTCCTACGAGCAGTACTTC. The complete variable domain, with remaining parts taken from reference TRBV11-2 and TRBJ2-7, reads EAGVAQSPRYKIIEKRQSVAFWCNPISGHATLYWYQQILGQGPKLLIQFQNNGVVDDSQLPKDRFSAERLKGVDSTLKIQPAKLEDSAVYLCASSTTQGALSYEQYFGPGTRLTVT.

This clone turned up a few times. The V and J genes are TRBV27 and TRBJ2-1; TRBD2 agrees at 7 bases. The germline V gene has CDR1 MNHEY and CDR2 SMNVEV (reference sequence). V dropped 4 bases and J dropped 0; count of bases not matched to a gene: 12. The CDR3 is 18 residues long. DNA for the CDR3: TGTGCCAGCAGTTACGGGGGAGGGCCTGTAAACTCCTACAATGAGCAGTTCTTC. This sequence encodes CASSYGGGPVNSYNEQFF.

The V call is TRBV27, the J call TRBJ2-7, with TRBD2 matching 7 bases. With V trimmed by 5 bases and J by 2 bases, 18 bases remained unmatched. The V gene's germline CDR1 is MNHEY and CDR2 SMNVEV (reference sequence). The CDR3 is 18 residues long. The CDR3 spells CASSPTGSPNRGAYEQYF. The CDR3 DNA is TGTGCCAGCAGTCCCACGGGCAGCCCAAACCGGGGGGCCTACGAGCAGTACTTC.

V usage is TRBV5-8 and J usage is TRBJ2-7; D is uncertain. The CDR3 has 12 residues. CDR1 and CDR2 (germline): SGHTS, YDEGEE. The ends were cut back, 1 base at V and 6 bases at J, with 8 bases in the middle. CDR3 coding DNA: TGTGCCAGCAGCTTGAGTCGAGGCGAGCAGTACTTC. Residues: CASSLSRGEQYF. Variable domain in full (rest from reference TRBV5-8 and TRBJ2-7): EAGVTQSPTHLIKTRGQQATLRCSPISGHTSVYWYQQALGLGLQFLLWYDEGEERNRGNFPPRFSGRQFPNYSSELNVNALELEDSALYLCASSLSRGEQYFGPGTRLTVT.

This clone came up once. The chain joins TRBV7-9 to TRBJ2-1; D might be TRBD1 (6 bases). Germline V gene lookup returns CDR1 SEHNR and CDR2 FQNEAQ (reference sequence). This CDR3 comprises 15 residues. V lost 5 bases and J 4 bases, leaving 15 bases between the germline ends. CDR3 bases: TGTGCCAGCAGCCTCGGGACACTAGGTTACAATGAGCAGTTCTTC. Encoded protein: CASSLGTLGYNEQFF.

J is TRBJ1-2 and V is TRBV30; 10 bases fit TRBD1. Trimming cost V 4 bases and J 5 bases; bases outside gene matches: 4. The germline V gene encodes CDR1 GTSNPN and CDR2 SVGIG (reference sequence). The CDR3 has 13 amino acids. CDR3 nucleotide sequence: TGTGCCTGGATAGGACAGGGGGTTTATGGCTACACCTTC. Its translation is CAWIGQGVYGYTF.

This clone was found a few times. The sample has other DNA sequences that encode this CDR3 too. The chain carries TRBV28 and TRBJ2-7; tentative D call: TRBD2 (5 bases). Per the germline V gene, CDR1 is MDHEN and CDR2 is SYDVKM. The CDR3 length is 12 residues. V was shortened by 4 bases and J by 1 base, with 5 bases between the two germline ends. The CDR3 DNA sequence: TGTGCCAGCAGTTCGGGGTCCTACGAGCAGTACTTC. This translates into CASSSGSYEQYF.

J is TRBJ1-4 and V is TRBV6-5; possible D gene TRBD1, 5 bases. Between the trimmed V and J ends, which lost 2 bases and 3 bases, there was a span of 10 bases. Looked up from germline, CDR1 is MNHEY and CDR2 is SVGAGI. CDR3 length: 15 residues. For the CDR3, the DNA is TGTGCCAGCAGTTACGTCGGAGGGGCTAATGAAAAACTGTTTTTT. This encodes CASSYVGGANEKLFF.

The V call is TRBV28, the J call TRBJ1-2, with a tentative D call TRBD1 (5 bases). Germline CDR1 is MDHEN and CDR2 is SYDVKM. The CDR3 covers 13 residues. Trimming removed 2 bases at V and 8 bases at J, with 12 bases between. CDR3 region: CASSLPAGKGYTF. The CDR3 DNA reads as TGTGCCAGCAGTTTACCGGCAGGGAAAGGCTACACCTTC.

The chain links TRBV5-3 to TRBJ1-2; D may be TRBD1 (6 bases). TRBV5-3 is an ORF for which the function is uncertain. This CDR3 is built from 15 residues. Trimming took 10 bases from V and 3 from J, leaving 22 bases between them. CDR3 loop: CAGSGQCPCDYGYTF. CDR3 in DNA: TGTGCCGGATCTGGACAGTGCCCTTGCGACTATGGCTACACCTTC.

The chain has TRBV14 and TRBJ1-4; TRBD1 aligns across 12 bases. V dropped 1 base and J dropped 5; count of bases not matched to a gene: 8. CDR3 length: 18 residues. Germline V gene sequence: CDR1 SGHDN, CDR2 FVKESK. The CDR3 loop is CASSQVPGTGGENEKLFF. For the CDR3, the DNA is TGTGCCAGCAGCCAAGTCCCCGGGACAGGGGGCGAAAATGAAAAACTGTTTTTT. Based on the CDR3 plus reference TRBV14 and TRBJ1-4, the full variable domain is EAGVTQFPSHSVIEKGQTVTLRCDPISGHDNLYWYRRVMGKEIKFLLHFVKESKQDESGMPNNRFLAERTGGTYSTLKVQPAELEDSGVYFCASSQVPGTGGENEKLFFGSGTQLSVL.

The gene calls are TRBV5-1 and TRBJ2-7; 9 bases agree with TRBD1. V was pared by 6 bases and J by 5 bases, with 6 bases of the junction left unmatched. The CDR3 covers 13 residues. Germline V gene data show CDR1 as SGHRS and CDR2 as YFSETQ. The CDR3 sequence is CASTRDRAHEQYF. CDR3 nucleotides: TGCGCCAGCACCCGGGACAGGGCTCACGAGCAGTACTTC.

The V gene is TRBV4-1, the J gene TRBJ2-7, with TRBD2 as a possible D gene (6 bases). CDR1 is MGHRA, CDR2 YSYEKL, per germline. Trimming left V 3 bases short and J 1 base short, with 7 bases between. CDR3 length: 13 residues. The CDR3 loop reads CASSQDYSYEQYF. The CDR3 DNA is TGCGCCAGCAGCCAGGACTATTCCTACGAGCAGTACTTC.

The CDR3 reads CASSLSGTSVQRNEQFF. In DNA form, the CDR3 reads TGTGCCAGCAGCCTCAGTGGGACTAGCGTACAGAGGAATGAGCAGTTCTTC. The chain carries TRBV9 and TRBJ2-1, with 10 bases aligning to TRBD2. V shed 4 bases, J shed 7 bases, and the junction held 14 bases outside the gene matches. This CDR3 has 17 residues. CDR1 and CDR2 (germline): SGDLS, YYNGEE.

The chain recombines TRBV30 with TRBJ1-5; D not resolved. The CDR3 runs 12 residues. Germline V lookup: CDR1 GTSNPN, CDR2 SVGIG (reference sequence). Trimming took off 5 bases at V and 5 bases at J, with 10 bases between the two ends. The CDR3 bases are TGTGCCTGGTTAGACACTGATCAGCCCCAGCATTTT. The encoded protein is CAWLDTDQPQHF.

CDR3: CASSEVGRASTDTQYF. The CDR3 DNA reads TGTGCCAGCAGTGAAGTAGGCAGGGCAAGCACAGATACGCAGTATTTT. This sequence joins TRBV25-1 and TRBJ2-3; tentatively, D is TRBD1 (5 bases). CDR3 length: 16 residues. Germline V gene data show CDR1 as MGHDK and CDR2 as SYGVNS. Between the trimmed V and J ends, which lost 2 bases and 0 bases, there was a span of 12 bases. Using reference TRBV25-1 and TRBJ2-3 for the parts outside the CDR3, the full variable domain is EADIYQTPRYLVIGTGKKITLECSQTMGHDKMYWYQQDPGMELHLIHYSYGVNSTEKGDLSSESTVSRIRTEHFPLTLESARPSHTSQYLCASSEVGRASTDTQYFGPGTRLTVL.

V and J are TRBV14 and TRBJ2-1; 14 bases are shared with TRBD2. The germline gives CDR1 SGHDN, CDR2 FVKESK. V shed 4 bases and J 9 bases; nucleotides not matched to a gene: 8. The CDR3 runs 16 residues. The CDR3 is CASSPTTSGRAPEQFF. As DNA, the CDR3 is TGTGCCAGCAGCCCCACGACTAGCGGGAGGGCCCCTGAGCAGTTCTTC.

The chain uses TRBV6-5 and TRBJ2-7, with D possibly being TRBD1 (8 bases). Germline assignment: CDR1 MNHEY and CDR2 SVGAGI. CDR3 length: 15 amino acids. Between the trimmed V and J ends, which lost 6 bases and 6 bases, there was a span of 21 bases. The CDR3 sequence is CASRVGQGGDSEQYF. The CDR3 nucleotides are TGTGCCAGCAGGGTAGGACAGGGAGGGGACTCCGAGCAGTACTTC.

This chain uses TRBV10-3 with TRBJ1-2, with 8 bases matching TRBD1. Losses at the gene ends were 7 bases for V and 6 bases for J; bases not matched to a gene: 10. CDR1 is ENHRY, CDR2 SYGVKD, per germline. CDR3 length equals 14 residues. CDR3: CAIKTTGEEDGYTF. CDR3 nucleotides: TGTGCCATCAAAACGACAGGGGAAGAGGATGGCTACACCTTC.

This chain links TRBV28 with TRBJ1-3, with D possibly matching TRBD1 (5 bases). V lost 5 bases and J lost 0, with 8 bases in between. Germline CDR1 is MDHEN and CDR2 is SYDVKM. CDR3 size: 14 residues. DNA of the CDR3: TGTGCCAGCAGTCGCGACAGCTCTGGAAACACCATATATTTT. Its translation: CASSRDSSGNTIYF.

The chain is built from TRBV12-5 and TRBJ1-3; 7 bases are shared with TRBD1. J was trimmed by 1 base and V by 4 bases; bases with no gene match: 7. This CDR3 contains 16 residues. The germline V gene encodes CDR1 LGHNT and CDR2 FRNRAP. The CDR3 sequence: CASGWGQRVSGNTIYF. CDR3 nucleotides: TGTGCTAGTGGTTGGGGACAGCGGGTGTCTGGAAACACCATATATTTT.

V usage is TRBV13 and J usage is TRBJ2-7; 9 bases are a match to TRBD1. The trim removed 0 bases at V and 5 bases at J, leaving 8 bases unmatched. The V gene's germline CDR1 is PRHDT and CDR2 FYEKMQ (reference sequence). This CDR3 comprises 16 residues. CDR3: CASSLGGGTGTDEQYF. The CDR3 DNA reads as TGTGCCAGCAGCTTAGGCGGAGGGACAGGGACTGACGAGCAGTACTTC.

The rearrangement uses TRBV7-3 and TRBJ2-7; tentatively, D is TRBD2 (6 bases). Looked up from germline, CDR1 is SGHTA and CDR2 is FQGTGA. The V end was cut by 5 bases, the J end by 6 bases, with 17 bases between. This CDR3 is built from 14 residues. CDR3 coding DNA: TGTGCCAGCAGCCCGGACTATTCCCCCCGCGAGCAGTACTTC. Residues: CASSPDYSPREQYF.

The chain joins TRBV10-2 to TRBJ1-1; D may be TRBD1 (5 bases). CDR3 length: 15 amino acids. CDR1 is WSHSY, CDR2 SAAADI, per germline. V gave up 5 bases and J gave up 1 base, with 14 bases separating them. CDR3 DNA: TGCGCCAGCAGTAACCACAGGACCTCGAACACTGAAGCTTTCTTT. Its protein is CASSNHRTSNTEAFF.